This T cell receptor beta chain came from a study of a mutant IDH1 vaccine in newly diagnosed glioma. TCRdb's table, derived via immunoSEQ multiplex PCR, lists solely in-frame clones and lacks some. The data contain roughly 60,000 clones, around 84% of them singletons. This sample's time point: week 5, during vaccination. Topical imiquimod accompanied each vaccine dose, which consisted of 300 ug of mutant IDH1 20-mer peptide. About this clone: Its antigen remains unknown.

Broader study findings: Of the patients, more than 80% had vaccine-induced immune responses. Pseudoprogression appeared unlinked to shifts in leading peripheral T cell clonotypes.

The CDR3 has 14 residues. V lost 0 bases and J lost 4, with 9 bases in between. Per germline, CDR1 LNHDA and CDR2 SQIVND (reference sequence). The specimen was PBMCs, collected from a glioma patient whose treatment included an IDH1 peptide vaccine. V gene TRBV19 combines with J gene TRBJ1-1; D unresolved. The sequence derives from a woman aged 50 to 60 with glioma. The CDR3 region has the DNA TGTGCCAGTAGTATAGACACCCTTAGCACTGAAGCTTTCTTT. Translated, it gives CASSIDTLSTEAFF.